Following are 9 T cell receptor beta chains from one sample sequenced in a study of blood T cell repertoires in COVID-19. TCRdb's copy holds only in-frame clones and misses some; the assay was immunoSEQ multiplex PCR. The sample has roughly 260,000 clones; approximately 88% are singletons. The sequenced material came from PBMCs or T cells enriched from blood (not recorded which). Receptors originate from a woman in her twenties or thirties with acute COVID-19.

The gene calls are TRBV12-3 or TRBV12-4 and TRBJ2-1; possibly TRBD1 for D (6 bases). The V end lost 5 bases, the J end lost 6 bases, and 11 bases lay between the germline ends. The CDR3 contains 13 residues. The CDR3 bases are TGTGCCAGCAGTATCCAGGGGCCCAATGAGCAGTTCTTC. Its translation: CASSIQGPNEQFF.

This clone was seen a single time. This chain uses TRBV25-1 with TRBJ1-6, with 7 bases aligning to TRBD1. V lost 3 bases to trimming and J lost 8 bases; unmatched junction nucleotides: 7. The CDR3 totals 15 residues. Germline-derived CDR1 and CDR2 are MGHDK and SYGVNS. The CDR3 spells CASSDPGTVDSPLHF. Written as DNA, the CDR3 is TGTGCCAGCAGTGATCCCGGGACAGTGGATTCACCCCTCCACTTT.

The chain couples TRBV4-1 to TRBJ1-5; D not resolved. CDR3 length: 16 residues. CDR1 and CDR2 from the germline V gene are MGHRA and YSYEKL. V dropped 1 base and J dropped 6 bases, with 16 bases sitting between them. In DNA, the CDR3 is TGCGCCAGCAGCCAAGGCCCGGTCCCCGGAGGTCAGCCCCAGCATTTT. This encodes CASSQGPVPGGQPQHF.

This clone has only a few counts. The chain has TRBV5-1 and TRBJ2-2; D is possibly TRBD1 (5 bases). This CDR3 is 15 amino acids long. V lost 4 bases and J lost 1, with 11 bases in between. Germline V CDR1 and CDR2: SGHRS, YFSETQ. The DNA for the CDR3 is TGCGCCAGCAGCCCGGACACCATGAACACCGGGGAGCTGTTTTTT. It encodes CASSPDTMNTGELFF.

This clone appeared a single time. The chain combines TRBV2 with TRBJ2-5; TRBD1 aligns across 7 bases. Trimming removed 7 bases from V and 1 base from J; junction bases left unmatched: 12. Germline V CDR1 and CDR2: SNHLY, FYNNEI. The CDR3 runs to 16 residues. The CDR3 loop is CASKTDRDSAQETQYF. CDR3 nucleotides: TGTGCCAGCAAAACCGACCGGGACAGTGCCCAAGAGACCCAGTACTTC.

The rearrangement links TRBV13 to TRBJ1-1; maybe TRBD1 (6 bases). The CDR3 contains 15 residues. The V and J ends lost 7 bases and 0 bases respectively, with 15 bases between them. Germline CDR1 is PRHDT and CDR2 is FYEKMQ (reference sequence). The CDR3 bases are TGTGCCAGCAACAAACAGGGAATTATGAACACTGAAGCTTTCTTT. As protein: CASNKQGIMNTEAFF.

The chain links TRBV10-1 to TRBJ2-7; D possibly corresponds to TRBD1 (6 bases). V was clipped by 3 bases and J by 2 bases, with 11 bases between them. The CDR3 extends over 14 amino acids. Germline CDR1 WNHNN, CDR2 SYGVQD (reference sequence). CDR3: CASSDSGQTYEQYF. CDR3 nucleotides: TGCGCCAGCAGTGACTCAGGACAGACCTACGAGCAGTACTTC.

The genes are TRBV12-5 and TRBJ1-1; perhaps TRBD1 as D (6 bases). Germline lookup yields CDR1 LGHNT and CDR2 FRNRAP. CDR3 length: 14 residues. V was cut by 6 bases and J by 6 bases, with 17 bases left in between. CDR3 sequence reads: CASGLGLGGAEAFF. The CDR3, as DNA: TGTGCTAGTGGCCTCGGGCTTGGGGGCGCTGAAGCTTTCTTT.

J is TRBJ2-3 and V is TRBV24-1; TRBD1 agrees at 8 bases. V shed 5 bases, J shed 1 base, and the junction held 1 base outside the gene matches. The CDR3 spans 14 residues. Per germline, CDR1 KGHDR and CDR2 SFDVKD. The CDR3 nucleotides read TGTGCCACCAGTGGGGGACAGGGCACAGATACGCAGTATTTT. Amino acid sequence: CATSGGQGTDTQYF.